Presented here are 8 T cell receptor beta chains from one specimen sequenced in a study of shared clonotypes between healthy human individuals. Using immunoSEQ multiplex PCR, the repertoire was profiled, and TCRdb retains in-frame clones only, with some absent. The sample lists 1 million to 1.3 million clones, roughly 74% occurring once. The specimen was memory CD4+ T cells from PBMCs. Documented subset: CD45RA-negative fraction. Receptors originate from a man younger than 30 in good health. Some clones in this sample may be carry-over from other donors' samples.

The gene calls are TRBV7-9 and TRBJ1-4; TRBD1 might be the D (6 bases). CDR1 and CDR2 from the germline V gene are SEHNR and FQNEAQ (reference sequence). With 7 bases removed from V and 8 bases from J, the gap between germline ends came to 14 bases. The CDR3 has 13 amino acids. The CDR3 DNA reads TGTGCCAGCACGCCCGGGGGCGAAGAAAAACTGTTTTTT. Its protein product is CASTPGGEEKLFF.

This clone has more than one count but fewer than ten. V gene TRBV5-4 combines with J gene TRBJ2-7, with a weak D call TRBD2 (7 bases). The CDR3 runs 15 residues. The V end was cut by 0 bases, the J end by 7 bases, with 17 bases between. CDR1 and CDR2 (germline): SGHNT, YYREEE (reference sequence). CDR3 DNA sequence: TGTGCCAGCAGCTTGGAGGGGGGGGACGGGATGGAGCAGTACTTC. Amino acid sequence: CASSLEGGDGMEQYF.

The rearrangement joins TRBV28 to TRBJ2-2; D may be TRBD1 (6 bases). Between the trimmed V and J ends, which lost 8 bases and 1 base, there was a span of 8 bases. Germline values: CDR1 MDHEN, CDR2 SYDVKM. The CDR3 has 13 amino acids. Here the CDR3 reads CASYRVNTGELFF. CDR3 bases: TGTGCCAGCTACAGGGTGAACACCGGGGAGCTGTTTTTT.

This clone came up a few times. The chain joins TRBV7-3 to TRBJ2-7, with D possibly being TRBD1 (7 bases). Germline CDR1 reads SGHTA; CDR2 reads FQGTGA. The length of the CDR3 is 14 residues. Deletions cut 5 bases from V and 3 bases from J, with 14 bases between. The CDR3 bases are TGTGCCAGCAGCCTTCAGGGGGGAAACTACGAGCAGTACTTC. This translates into CASSLQGGNYEQYF.

The CDR3 spells CASSPYQHYTDTQYF. The CDR3 DNA follows: TGTGCCAGCAGCCCTTATCAGCACTACACAGATACGCAGTATTTT. The chain recombines TRBV2 with TRBJ2-3; no clear D gene. CDR3 size: 15 residues. Per germline, CDR1 SNHLY and CDR2 FYNNEI. The V end lost 6 bases, the J end lost 2 bases, and 15 bases lay between the germline ends.

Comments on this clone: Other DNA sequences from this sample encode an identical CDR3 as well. The CDR3 coding sequence is TGTGCCACCAGCCGAGGACTAGCGGGAGAAGGTGAGCAGTTCTTC. Translated, it gives CATSRGLAGEGEQFF. V and J are TRBV15 and TRBJ2-1; 13 bases agree with TRBD2. Germline CDR1 LNHNV, CDR2 YYDKDF (reference sequence). The ends lost 5 bases at V and 9 bases at J; junction bases unmatched: 7. The CDR3 sequence is 15 residues long.

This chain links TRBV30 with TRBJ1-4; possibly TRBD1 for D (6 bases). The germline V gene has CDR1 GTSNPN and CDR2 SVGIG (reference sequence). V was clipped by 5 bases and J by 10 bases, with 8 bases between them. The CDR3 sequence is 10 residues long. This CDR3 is CAWEGGKLFF. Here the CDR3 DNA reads TGTGCCTGGGAGGGGGGAAAACTGTTTTTT.

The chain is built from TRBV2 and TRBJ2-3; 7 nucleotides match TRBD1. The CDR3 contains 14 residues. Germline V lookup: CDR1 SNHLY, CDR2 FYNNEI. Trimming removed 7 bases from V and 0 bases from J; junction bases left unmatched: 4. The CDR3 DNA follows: TGTGCCAGCAAGGACAGGACTAGCACAGATACGCAGTATTTT. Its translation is CASKDRTSTDTQYF.